A selection of T cell receptor beta chains follows, all from one sample in a study of T cell responses to AZD1222 COVID-19 vaccine. The repertoire was sequenced with immunoSEQ multiplex PCR; TCRdb's copy has only in-frame clones and lacks some. The sample contains about 140,000 clones, about 88% of which appear only once. Sequenced here: peripheral blood, sampled on day 0 of AZD1222 vaccination. Receptor source: an adult in good health. Both conserved end residues are part of each CDR3. The D gene is left open where the match is weak. The size entry is marked missing in some rows and otherwise reads once, few, many or a size class.

V gene: TRBV28; J gene: TRBJ1-4; clone size: .; D gene: .; CDR3 DNA: TGTGCCAGCAGGCCGGGGATGTTTAATGAAAAACTGTTTTTT; CDR3 protein: CASRPGMFNEKLFF
V gene: TRBV2; J gene: TRBJ1-2; clone size: .; D gene: TRBD1; CDR3 DNA: TGTGCCAGCAGTTCCGACAGGGGAGGATATGGCTACACCTTC; CDR3 protein: CASSSDRGGYGYTF
V gene: TRBV25-1; J gene: TRBJ2-7; clone size: .; D gene: .; CDR3 DNA: TGTGCCAGCAGTACTCCAGGGGAAAGACCTAAAACCTACGAGCAGTACTTC; CDR3 protein: CASSTPGERPKTYEQYF
V gene: TRBV4-2; J gene: TRBJ1-5; clone size: .; D gene: .; CDR3 DNA: TGTGCCAGCAGCCAAGATCGGCGGGCTTATAGCAATCAGCCCCAGCATTTT; CDR3 protein: CASSQDRRAYSNQPQHF
V gene: TRBV6-6; J gene: TRBJ1-4; clone size: .; D gene: TRBD1; CDR3 DNA: TGTGCCAGCAGGGCAGGGGGAACTAATGAAAAACTGTTTTTT; CDR3 protein: CASRAGGTNEKLFF
V gene: TRBV29-1; J gene: TRBJ1-1; clone size: .; D gene: .; CDR3 DNA: TGCAGCGTTGAAGTCGGACCAAGCACTGAAGCTTTCTTT; CDR3 protein: CSVEVGPSTEAFF
V gene: TRBV12-3/TRBV12-4; J gene: TRBJ2-2; clone size: .; D gene: .; CDR3 DNA: TGTGCCAGCAGTTTCGGGGGAACCGGGGAGCTGTTTTTT; CDR3 protein: CASSFGGTGELFF
V gene: TRBV6-5; J gene: TRBJ1-1; clone size: .; D gene: TRBD1; CDR3 DNA: TGTGCCAGCAGCCAACAGGGGGCCGGGAACACTGAAGCTTTCTTT; CDR3 protein: CASSQQGAGNTEAFF
V gene: TRBV6-5; J gene: TRBJ1-1; clone size: .; D gene: .; CDR3 DNA: TGTGCCAGCAGTCTCCGGCCCCTGAACACTGAAGCTTTCTTT; CDR3 protein: CASSLRPLNTEAFF
V gene: TRBV3-1/TRBV3-2; J gene: TRBJ2-3; clone size: .; D gene: TRBD2; CDR3 DNA: TGTGCCAGCAGCCAAGTCCTAGCGGGGAACACAGATACGCAGTATTTT; CDR3 protein: CASSQVLAGNTDTQYF
V gene: TRBV4-2; J gene: TRBJ1-1; clone size: .; D gene: .; CDR3 DNA: TGTGCCAGCAGCCAAGTCATCTCGACGGGAACTGAAGCTTTCTTT; CDR3 protein: CASSQVISTGTEAFF
V gene: TRBV4-1; J gene: TRBJ2-3; clone size: .; D gene: .; CDR3 DNA: TGCGCCAGCAGCCAAGTTCTGGGGCCTACCTCAGATACGCAGTATTTT; CDR3 protein: CASSQVLGPTSDTQYF
V gene: TRBV6-2/TRBV6-3; J gene: TRBJ2-4; clone size: .; D gene: .; CDR3 DNA: TGTGCCAGCAGTTACTCGCTGGAACCCCCCAAAAACATTCAGTACTTC; CDR3 protein: CASSYSLEPPKNIQYF
V gene: TRBV5-6; J gene: TRBJ2-5; clone size: .; D gene: .; CDR3 DNA: TGTGCCAGCAGCTTAGTAGGGAAAGAGACCCAGTACTTC; CDR3 protein: CASSLVGKETQYF
V gene: TRBV11-3; J gene: TRBJ2-2; clone size: .; D gene: .; CDR3 DNA: TGTGCCAGCAGCTTAGTCGGATACACCGGGGAGCTGTTTTTT; CDR3 protein: CASSLVGYTGELFF
V gene: TRBV3-1/TRBV3-2; J gene: TRBJ1-1; clone size: few; D gene: .; CDR3 DNA: TGTGCCAGCAGTCTTGGGGGGTATGAAGCTTTCTTT; CDR3 protein: CASSLGGYEAFF